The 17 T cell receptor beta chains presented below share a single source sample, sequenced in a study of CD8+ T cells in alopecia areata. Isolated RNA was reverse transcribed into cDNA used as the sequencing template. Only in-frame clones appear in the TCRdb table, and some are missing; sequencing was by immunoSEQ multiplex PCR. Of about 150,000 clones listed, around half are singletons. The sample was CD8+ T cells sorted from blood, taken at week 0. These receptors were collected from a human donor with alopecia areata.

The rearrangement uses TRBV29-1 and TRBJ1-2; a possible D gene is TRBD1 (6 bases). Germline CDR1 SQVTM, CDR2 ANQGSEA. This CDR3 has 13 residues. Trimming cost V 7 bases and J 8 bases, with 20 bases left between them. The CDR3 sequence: CSAKPGGAVGYTF. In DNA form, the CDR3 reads TGCAGCGCCAAACCCGGGGGCGCGGTAGGCTACACCTTC.

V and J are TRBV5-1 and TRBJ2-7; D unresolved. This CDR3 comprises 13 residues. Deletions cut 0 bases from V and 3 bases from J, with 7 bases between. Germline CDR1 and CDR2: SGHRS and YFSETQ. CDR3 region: CASSLDYSYEQYF. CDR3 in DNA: TGCGCCAGCAGCTTGGATTACAGCTACGAGCAGTACTTC.

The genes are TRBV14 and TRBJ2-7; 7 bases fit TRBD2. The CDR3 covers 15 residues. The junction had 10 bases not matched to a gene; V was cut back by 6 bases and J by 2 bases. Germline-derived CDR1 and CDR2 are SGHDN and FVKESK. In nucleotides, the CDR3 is TGTGCCAGCAGTTTTACGGGGGAGGGGCCCTACGAGCAGTACTTC. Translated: CASSFTGEGPYEQYF.

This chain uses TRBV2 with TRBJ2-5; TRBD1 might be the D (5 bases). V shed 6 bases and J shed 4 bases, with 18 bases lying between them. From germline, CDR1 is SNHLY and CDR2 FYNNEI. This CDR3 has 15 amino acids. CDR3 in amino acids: CASSPPWVGAETQYF. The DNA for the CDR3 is TGTGCCAGCAGCCCCCCATGGGTAGGGGCAGAGACCCAGTACTTC.

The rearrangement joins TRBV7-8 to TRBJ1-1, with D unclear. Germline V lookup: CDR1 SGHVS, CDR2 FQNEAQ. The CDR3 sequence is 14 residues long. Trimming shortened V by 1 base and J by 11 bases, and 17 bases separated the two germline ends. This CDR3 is CASSLEVGPRGAFF. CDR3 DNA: TGTGCCAGCAGCTTAGAAGTTGGTCCCCGCGGGGCTTTCTTT.

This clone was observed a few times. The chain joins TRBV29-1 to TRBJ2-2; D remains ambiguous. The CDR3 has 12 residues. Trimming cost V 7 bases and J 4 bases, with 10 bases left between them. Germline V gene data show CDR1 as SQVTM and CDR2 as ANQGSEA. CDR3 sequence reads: CSADGSTGELFF. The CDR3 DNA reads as TGCAGCGCGGACGGATCCACCGGGGAGCTGTTTTTT.

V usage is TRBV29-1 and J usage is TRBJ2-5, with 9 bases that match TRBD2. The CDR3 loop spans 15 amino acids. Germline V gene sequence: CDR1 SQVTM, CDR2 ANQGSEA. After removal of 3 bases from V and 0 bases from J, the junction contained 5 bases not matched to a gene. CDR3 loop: CSVEVAGDHQETQYF. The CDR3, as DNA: TGCAGCGTTGAGGTAGCGGGGGACCACCAAGAGACCCAGTACTTC.

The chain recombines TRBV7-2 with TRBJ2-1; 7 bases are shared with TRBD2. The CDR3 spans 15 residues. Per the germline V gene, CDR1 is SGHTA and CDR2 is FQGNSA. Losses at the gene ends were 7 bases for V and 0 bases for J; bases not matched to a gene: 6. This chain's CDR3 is CASNLRTSSYNEQFF. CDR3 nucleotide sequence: TGTGCCAGCAACCTAAGGACTAGCTCCTACAATGAGCAGTTCTTC. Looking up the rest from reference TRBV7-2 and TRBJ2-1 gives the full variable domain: GAGVSQSPSNKVTEKGKDVELRCDPISGHTALYWYRQSLGQGLEFLIYFQGNSAPDKSGLPSDRFSAERTGGSVSTLTIQRTQQEDSAVYLCASNLRTSSYNEQFFGPGTRLTVL.

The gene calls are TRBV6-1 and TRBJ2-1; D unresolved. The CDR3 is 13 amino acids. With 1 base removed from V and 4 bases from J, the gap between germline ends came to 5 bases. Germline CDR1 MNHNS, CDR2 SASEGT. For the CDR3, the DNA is TGTGCCAGCAGTGAAGGCCTTTACAATGAGCAGTTCTTC. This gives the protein CASSEGLYNEQFF.

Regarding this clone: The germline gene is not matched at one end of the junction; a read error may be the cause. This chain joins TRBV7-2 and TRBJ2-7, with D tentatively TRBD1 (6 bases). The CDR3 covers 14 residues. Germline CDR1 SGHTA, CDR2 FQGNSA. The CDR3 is CASSQTGDIYEQYF. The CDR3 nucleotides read TGCGCCAGCAGCCAAACCGGGGACATTTACGAGCAGTACTTC. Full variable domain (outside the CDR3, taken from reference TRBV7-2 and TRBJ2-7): GAGVSQSPSNKVTEKGKDVELRCDPISGHTALYWYRQSLGQGLEFLIYFQGNSAPDKSGLPSDRFSAERTGGSVSTLTIQRTQQEDSAVYLCASSQTGDIYEQYFGPGTRLTVT.

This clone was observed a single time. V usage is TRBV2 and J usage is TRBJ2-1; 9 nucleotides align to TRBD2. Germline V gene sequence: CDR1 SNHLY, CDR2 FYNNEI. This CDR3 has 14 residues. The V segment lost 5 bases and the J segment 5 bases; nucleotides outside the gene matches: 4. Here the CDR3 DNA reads TGTGCCAGCAGTCCACTAGCGGGTAACAATGAGCAGTTCTTC. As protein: CASSPLAGNNEQFF.

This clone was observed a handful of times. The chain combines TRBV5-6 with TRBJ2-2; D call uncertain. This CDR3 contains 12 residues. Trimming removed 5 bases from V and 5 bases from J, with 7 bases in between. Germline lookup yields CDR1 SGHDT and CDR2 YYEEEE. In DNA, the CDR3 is TGTGCCAGCAGGTATCTAACCGGGGAGCTGTTTTTT. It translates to CASRYLTGELFF.

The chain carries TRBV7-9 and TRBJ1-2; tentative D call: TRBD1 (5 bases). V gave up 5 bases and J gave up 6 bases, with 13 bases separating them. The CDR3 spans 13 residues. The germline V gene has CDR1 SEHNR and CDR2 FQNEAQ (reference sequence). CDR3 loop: CASSNRDGDGYTF. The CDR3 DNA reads TGTGCCAGCAGCAACCGGGACGGGGATGGCTACACCTTC.

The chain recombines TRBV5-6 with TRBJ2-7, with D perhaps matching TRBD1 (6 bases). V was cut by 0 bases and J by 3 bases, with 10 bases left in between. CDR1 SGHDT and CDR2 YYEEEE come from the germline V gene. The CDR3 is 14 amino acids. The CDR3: CASSLGTALYEQYF. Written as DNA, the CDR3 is TGTGCCAGCAGCTTGGGGACAGCGCTCTACGAGCAGTACTTC.

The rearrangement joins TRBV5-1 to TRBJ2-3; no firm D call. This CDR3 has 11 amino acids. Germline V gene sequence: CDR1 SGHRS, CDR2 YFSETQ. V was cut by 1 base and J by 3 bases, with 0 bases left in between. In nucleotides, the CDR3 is TGCGCCAGCAGCTTGACAGATACGCAGTATTTT. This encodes CASSLTDTQYF.

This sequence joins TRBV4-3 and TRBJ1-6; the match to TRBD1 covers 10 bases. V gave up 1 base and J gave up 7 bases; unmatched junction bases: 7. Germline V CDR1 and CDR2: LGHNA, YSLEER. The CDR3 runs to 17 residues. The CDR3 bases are TGCGCCAGCAGCCAAGGGGGGACAGGGGTTTCGAATTCACCCCTCCACTTT. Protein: CASSQGGTGVSNSPLHF.

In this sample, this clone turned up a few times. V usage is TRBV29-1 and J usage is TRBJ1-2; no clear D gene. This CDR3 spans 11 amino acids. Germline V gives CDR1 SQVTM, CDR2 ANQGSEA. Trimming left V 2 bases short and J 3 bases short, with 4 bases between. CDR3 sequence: CSVEQDYGYTF. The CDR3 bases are TGCAGCGTTGAACAGGACTATGGCTACACCTTC.